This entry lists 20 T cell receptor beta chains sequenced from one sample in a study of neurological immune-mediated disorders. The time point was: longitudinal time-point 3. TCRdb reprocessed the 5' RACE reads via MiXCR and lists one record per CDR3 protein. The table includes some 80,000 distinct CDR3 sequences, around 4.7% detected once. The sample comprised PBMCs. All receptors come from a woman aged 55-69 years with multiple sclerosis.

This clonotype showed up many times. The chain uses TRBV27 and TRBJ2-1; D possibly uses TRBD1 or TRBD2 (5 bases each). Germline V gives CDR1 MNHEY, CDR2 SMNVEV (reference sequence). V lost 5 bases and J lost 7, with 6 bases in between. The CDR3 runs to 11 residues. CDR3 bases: TGTGCCAGCAGTGAGGGGAATGAGCAGTTCTTC. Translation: CASSEGNEQFF.

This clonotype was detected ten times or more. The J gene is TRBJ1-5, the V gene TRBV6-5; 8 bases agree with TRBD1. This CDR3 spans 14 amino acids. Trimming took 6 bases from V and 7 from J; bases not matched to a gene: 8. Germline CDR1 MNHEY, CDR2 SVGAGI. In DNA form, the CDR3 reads TGTGCCAGCAGGGAAGACAGGGGTACCCAGCCCCAGCATTTT. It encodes CASREDRGTQPQHF.

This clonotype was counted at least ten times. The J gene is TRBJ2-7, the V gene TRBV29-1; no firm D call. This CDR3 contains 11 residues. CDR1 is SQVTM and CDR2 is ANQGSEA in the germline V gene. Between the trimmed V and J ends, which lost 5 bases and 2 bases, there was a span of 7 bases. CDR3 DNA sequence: TGCAGCGTTTTGGAAACCTACGAGCAGTACTTC. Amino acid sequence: CSVLETYEQYF.

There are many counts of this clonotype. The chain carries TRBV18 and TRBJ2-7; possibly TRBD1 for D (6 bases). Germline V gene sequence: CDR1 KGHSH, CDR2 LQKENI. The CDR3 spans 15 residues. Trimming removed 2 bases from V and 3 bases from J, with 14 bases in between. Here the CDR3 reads CASSPSQGTRYEQYF. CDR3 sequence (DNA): TGTGCCAGCTCACCATCTCAGGGGACGCGCTACGAGCAGTACTTC.

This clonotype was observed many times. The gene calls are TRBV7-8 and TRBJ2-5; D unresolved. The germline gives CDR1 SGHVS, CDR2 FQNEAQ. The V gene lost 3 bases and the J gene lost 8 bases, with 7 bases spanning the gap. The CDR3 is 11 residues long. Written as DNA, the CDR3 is TGTGCCAGCAGCTTTGGCCTCACCCAGTACTTC. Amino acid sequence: CASSFGLTQYF.

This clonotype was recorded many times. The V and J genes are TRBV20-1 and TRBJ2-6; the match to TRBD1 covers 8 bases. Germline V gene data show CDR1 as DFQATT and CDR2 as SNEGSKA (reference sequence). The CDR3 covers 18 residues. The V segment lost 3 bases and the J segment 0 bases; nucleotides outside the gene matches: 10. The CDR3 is CSARPQGAHYSGANVLTF. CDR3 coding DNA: TGCAGTGCTAGGCCTCAGGGGGCCCATTACTCTGGGGCCAACGTCCTGACTTTC.

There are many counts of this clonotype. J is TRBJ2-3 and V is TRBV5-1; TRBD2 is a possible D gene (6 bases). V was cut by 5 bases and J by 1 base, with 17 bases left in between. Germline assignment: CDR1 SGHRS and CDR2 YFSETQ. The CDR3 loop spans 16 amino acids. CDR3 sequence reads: CASRELGGRGTDTQYF. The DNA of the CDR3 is TGCGCCAGCAGGGAATTGGGGGGAAGAGGCACAGATACGCAGTATTTT.

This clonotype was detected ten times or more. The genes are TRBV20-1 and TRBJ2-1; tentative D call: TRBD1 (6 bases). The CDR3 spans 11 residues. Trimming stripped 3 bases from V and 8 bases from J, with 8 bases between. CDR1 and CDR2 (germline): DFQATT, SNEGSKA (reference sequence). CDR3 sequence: CSARGAHEQFF. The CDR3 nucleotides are TGCAGTGCTAGGGGGGCCCATGAGCAGTTCTTC.

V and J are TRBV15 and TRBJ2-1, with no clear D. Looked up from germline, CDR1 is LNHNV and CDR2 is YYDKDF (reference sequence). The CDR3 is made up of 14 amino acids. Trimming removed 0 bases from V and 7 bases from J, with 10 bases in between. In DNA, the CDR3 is TGTGCCACCAGCAGAGAATCTACGGTGAATGAGCAGTTCTTC. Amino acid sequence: CATSRESTVNEQFF.

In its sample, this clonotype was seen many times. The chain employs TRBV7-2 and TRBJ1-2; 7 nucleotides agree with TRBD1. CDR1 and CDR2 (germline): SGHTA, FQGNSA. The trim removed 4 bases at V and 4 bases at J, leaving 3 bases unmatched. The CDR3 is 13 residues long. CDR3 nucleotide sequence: TGTGCCAGCAGCTCGACAGGGATCTATGGCTACACCTTC. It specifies CASSSTGIYGYTF.

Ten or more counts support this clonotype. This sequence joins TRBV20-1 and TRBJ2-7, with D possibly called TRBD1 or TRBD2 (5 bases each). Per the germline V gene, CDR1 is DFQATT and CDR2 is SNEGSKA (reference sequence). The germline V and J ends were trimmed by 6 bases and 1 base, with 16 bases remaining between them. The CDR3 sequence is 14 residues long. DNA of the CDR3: TGCAGTGCGGGACCGGGCGTTAGGTCCTACGAGCAGTACTTC. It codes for CSAGPGVRSYEQYF.

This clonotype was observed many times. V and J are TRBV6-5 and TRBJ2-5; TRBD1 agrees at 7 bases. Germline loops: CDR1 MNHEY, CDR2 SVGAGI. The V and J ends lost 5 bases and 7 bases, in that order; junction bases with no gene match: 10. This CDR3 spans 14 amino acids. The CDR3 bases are TGTGCCAGCAGTCTAACCGGGACAGAAGGGACCCAGTACTTC. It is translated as CASSLTGTEGTQYF.

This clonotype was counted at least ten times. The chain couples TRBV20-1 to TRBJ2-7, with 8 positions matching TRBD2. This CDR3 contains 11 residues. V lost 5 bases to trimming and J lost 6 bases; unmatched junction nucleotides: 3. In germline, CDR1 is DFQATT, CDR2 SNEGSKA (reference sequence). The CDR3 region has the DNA TGCAGTGCTGAAGCGGGGGCCGAGCAGTACTTC. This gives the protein CSAEAGAEQYF.

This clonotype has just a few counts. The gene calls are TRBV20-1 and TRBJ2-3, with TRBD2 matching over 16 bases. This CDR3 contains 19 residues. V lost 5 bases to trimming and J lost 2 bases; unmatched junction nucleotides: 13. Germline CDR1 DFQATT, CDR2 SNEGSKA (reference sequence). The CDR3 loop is CSAGGLAGGLGMFTDTQYF. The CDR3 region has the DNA TGCAGTGCTGGGGGACTAGCGGGGGGGCTGGGTATGTTCACAGATACGCAGTATTTT.

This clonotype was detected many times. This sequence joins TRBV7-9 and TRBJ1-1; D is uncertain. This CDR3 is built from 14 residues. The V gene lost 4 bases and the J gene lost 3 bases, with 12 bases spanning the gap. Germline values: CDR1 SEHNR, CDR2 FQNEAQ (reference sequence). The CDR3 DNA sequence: TGTGCCAGCAGCTCCCCTTCCGGCGACACTGAAGCTTTCTTT. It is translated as CASSSPSGDTEAFF.

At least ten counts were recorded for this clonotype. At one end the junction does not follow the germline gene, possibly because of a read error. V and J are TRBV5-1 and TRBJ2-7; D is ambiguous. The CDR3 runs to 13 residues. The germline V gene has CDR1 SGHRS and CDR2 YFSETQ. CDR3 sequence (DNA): TGCGCCAGTAGCTTCCTGGTATCCTACGAGCAGTACTTC. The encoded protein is CASSFLVSYEQYF.

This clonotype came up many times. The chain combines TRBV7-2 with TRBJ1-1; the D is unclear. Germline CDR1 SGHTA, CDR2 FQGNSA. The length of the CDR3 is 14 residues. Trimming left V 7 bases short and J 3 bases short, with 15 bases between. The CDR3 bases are TGTGCCAGCAAGCGTTCGACCCACGACACTGAAGCTTTCTTT. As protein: CASKRSTHDTEAFF.

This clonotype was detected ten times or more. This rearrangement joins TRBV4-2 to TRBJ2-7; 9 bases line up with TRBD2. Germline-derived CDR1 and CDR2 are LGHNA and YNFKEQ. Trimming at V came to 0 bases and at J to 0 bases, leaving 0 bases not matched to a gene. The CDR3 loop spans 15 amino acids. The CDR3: CASSQEAGGSYEQYF. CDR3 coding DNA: TGTGCCAGCAGCCAAGAAGCGGGGGGCTCCTACGAGCAGTACTTC.

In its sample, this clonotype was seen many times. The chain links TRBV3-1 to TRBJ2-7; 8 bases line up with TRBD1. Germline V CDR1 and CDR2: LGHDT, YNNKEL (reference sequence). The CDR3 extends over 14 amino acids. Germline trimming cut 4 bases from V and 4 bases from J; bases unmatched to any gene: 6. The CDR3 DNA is TGTGCCAGCAGCCGGGGACAGGCTGCGTACGAGCAGTACTTC. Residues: CASSRGQAAYEQYF.

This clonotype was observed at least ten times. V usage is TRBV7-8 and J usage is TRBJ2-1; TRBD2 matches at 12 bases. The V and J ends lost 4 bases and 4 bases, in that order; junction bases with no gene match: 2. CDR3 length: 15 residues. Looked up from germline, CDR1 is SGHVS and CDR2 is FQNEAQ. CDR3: CASSSLAGGYNEQFF. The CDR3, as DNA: TGTGCCAGCAGCTCACTAGCGGGGGGATACAATGAGCAGTTCTTC.